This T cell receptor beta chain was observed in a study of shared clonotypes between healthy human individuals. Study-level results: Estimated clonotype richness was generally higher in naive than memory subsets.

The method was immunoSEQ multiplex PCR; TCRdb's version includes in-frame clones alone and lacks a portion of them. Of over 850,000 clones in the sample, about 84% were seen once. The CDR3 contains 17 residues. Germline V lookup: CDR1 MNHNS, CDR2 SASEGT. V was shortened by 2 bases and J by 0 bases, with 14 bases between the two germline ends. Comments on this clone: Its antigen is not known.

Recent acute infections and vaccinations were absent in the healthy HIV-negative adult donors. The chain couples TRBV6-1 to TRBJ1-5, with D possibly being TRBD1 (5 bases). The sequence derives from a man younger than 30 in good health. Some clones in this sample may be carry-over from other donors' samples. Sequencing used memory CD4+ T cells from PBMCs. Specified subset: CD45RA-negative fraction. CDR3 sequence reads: CASSESLGVYSNQPQHF. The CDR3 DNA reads TGTGCCAGCAGTGAATCGCTAGGGGTCTATAGCAATCAGCCCCAGCATTTT.